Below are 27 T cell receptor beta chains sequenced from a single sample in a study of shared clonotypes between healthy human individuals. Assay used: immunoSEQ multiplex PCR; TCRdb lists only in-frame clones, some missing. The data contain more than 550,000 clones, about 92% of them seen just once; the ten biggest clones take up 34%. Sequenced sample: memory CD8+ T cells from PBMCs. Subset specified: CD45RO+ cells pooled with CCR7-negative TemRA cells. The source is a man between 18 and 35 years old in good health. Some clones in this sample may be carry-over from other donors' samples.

CDR3 nucleotides: TGTGCCACCAGCAGAGGACGACAGGACCCTTACTACGAGCAGTACTTC. Its translation: CATSRGRQDPYYEQYF. V and J are TRBV15 and TRBJ2-7, with a possible D match to TRBD1 (6 bases). Trimming cost V 1 base and J 3 bases, with 16 bases left between them. The CDR3 consists of 16 residues. The V gene's germline CDR1 is LNHNV and CDR2 YYDKDF (reference sequence).

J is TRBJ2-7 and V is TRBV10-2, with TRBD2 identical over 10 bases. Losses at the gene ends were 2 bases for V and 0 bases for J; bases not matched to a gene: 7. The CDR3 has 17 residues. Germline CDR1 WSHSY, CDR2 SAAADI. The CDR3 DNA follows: TGCGCCAGCAGTGAGGAGGTGACTAGCGGGTTCTCCTACGAGCAGTACTTC. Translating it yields CASSEEVTSGFSYEQYF.

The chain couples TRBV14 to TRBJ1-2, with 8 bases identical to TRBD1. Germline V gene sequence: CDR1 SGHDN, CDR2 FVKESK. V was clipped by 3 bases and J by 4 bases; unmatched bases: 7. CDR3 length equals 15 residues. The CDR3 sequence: CASSHRTGLSYGYTF. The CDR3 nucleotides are TGTGCCAGCAGCCACCGGACAGGGCTAAGCTATGGCTACACCTTC.

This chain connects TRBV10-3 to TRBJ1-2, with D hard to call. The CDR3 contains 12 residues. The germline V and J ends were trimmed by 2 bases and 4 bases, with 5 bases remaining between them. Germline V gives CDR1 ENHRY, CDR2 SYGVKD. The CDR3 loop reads CAISEGSYGYTF. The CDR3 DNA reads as TGTGCCATCAGTGAGGGCAGCTATGGCTACACCTTC.

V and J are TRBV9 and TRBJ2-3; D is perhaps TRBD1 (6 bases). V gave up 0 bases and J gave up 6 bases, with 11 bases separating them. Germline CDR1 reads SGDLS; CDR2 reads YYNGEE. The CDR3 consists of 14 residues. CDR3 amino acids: CASSVVQGMDTQYF. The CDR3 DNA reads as TGTGCCAGCAGCGTAGTTCAGGGGATGGATACGCAGTATTTT.

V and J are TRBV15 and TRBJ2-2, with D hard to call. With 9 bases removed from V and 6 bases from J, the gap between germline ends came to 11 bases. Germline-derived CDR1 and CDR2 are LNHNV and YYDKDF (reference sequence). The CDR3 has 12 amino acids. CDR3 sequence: CATRVLPGELFF. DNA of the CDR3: TGTGCCACTCGGGTCCTCCCCGGGGAGCTGTTTTTT.

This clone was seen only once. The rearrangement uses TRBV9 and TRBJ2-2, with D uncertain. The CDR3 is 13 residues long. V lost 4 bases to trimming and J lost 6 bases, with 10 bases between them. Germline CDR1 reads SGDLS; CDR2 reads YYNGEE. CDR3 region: CASSPPQAGELFF. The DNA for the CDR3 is TGTGCCAGCAGCCCCCCCCAGGCCGGGGAGCTGTTTTTT.

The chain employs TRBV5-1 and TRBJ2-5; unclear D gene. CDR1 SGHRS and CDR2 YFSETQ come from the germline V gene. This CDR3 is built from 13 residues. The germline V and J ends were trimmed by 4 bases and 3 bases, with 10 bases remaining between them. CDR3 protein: CASSPIKKETQYF. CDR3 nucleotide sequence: TGCGCCAGCAGCCCTATAAAGAAAGAGACCCAGTACTTC.

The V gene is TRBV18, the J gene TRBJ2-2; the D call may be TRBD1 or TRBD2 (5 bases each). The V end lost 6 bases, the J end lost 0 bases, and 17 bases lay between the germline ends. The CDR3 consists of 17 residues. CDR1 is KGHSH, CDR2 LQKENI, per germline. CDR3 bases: TGTGCCAGCTCCCCGAGTTGGCAGGGACCGAACACCGGGGAGCTGTTTTTT. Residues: CASSPSWQGPNTGELFF.

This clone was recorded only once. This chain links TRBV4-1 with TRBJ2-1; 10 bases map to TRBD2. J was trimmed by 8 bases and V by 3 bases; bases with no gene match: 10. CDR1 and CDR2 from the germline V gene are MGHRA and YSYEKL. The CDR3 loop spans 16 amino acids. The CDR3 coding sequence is TGCGCCAGCAGCCACCTGGGGGGACTAGCGACCGATGAGCAGTTCTTC. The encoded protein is CASSHLGGLATDEQFF.

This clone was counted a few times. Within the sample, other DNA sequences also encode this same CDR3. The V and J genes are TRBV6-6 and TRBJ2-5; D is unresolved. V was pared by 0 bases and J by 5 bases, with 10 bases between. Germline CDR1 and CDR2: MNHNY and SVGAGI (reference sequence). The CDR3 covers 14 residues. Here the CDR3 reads CASSYSPGGETQYF. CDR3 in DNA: TGTGCCAGCAGTTACTCCCCGGGTGGGGAGACCCAGTACTTC.

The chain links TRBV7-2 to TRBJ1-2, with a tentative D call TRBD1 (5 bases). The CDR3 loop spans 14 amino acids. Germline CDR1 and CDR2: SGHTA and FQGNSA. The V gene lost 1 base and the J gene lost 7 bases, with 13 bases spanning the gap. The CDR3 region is CASSLVSRDGGYTF. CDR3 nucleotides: TGTGCCAGCAGCTTAGTGTCCAGGGACGGTGGCTACACCTTC.

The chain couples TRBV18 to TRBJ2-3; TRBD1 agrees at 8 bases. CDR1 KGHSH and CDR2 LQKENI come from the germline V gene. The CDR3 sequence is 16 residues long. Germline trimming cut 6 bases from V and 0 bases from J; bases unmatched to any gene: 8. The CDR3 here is CASSRTGPTSTDTQYF. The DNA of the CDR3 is TGTGCCAGCTCGCGGACAGGGCCGACTAGCACAGATACGCAGTATTTT.

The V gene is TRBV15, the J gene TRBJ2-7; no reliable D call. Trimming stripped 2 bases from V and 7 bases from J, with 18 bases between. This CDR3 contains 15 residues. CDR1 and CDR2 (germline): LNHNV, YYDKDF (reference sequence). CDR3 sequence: CATSRSTWAAEEQYF. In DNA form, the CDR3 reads TGTGCCACCAGCAGATCTACTTGGGCTGCCGAGGAGCAGTACTTC.

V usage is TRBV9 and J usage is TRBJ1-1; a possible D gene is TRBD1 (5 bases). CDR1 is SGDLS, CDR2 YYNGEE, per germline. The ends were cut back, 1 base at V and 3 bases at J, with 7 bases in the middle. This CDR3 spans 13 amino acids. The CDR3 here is CASSVWDDTEAFF. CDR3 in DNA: TGTGCCAGCAGCGTATGGGACGACACTGAAGCTTTCTTT.

The CDR3 protein is CASSRVGFHEQYF. In DNA form, the CDR3 reads TGTGCCAGCAGCAGAGTTGGGTTCCACGAGCAGTACTTC. This chain connects TRBV7-9 to TRBJ2-7, with D hard to call. V lost 5 bases and J 5 bases, leaving 13 bases between the germline ends. The CDR3 consists of 13 residues. Germline assignment: CDR1 SEHNR and CDR2 FQNEAQ (reference sequence).

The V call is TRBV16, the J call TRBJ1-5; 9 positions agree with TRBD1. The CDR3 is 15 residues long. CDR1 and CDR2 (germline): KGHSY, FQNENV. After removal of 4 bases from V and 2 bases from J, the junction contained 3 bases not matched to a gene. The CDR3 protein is CASSRGTGRNQPQHF. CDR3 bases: TGTGCCAGCAGCCGGGGGACAGGGCGCAATCAGCCCCAGCATTTT.

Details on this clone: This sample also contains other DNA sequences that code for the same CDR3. In DNA form, the CDR3 reads TGTGCCAGCAGCTCCCGGGACGGGGCCTACGAGCAGTACTTC. Amino acids: CASSSRDGAYEQYF. J is TRBJ2-7 and V is TRBV7-9; either TRBD1 or TRBD2 may supply D (5 bases each). There are 14 residues in the CDR3. Per germline, CDR1 SEHNR and CDR2 FQNEAQ (reference sequence). V dropped 4 bases and J dropped 2 bases, with 12 bases sitting between them. Full variable domain (rest looked up from reference TRBV7-9 and TRBJ2-7): DTGVSQNPRHKITKRGQNVTFRCDPISEHNRLYWYRQTLGQGPEFLTYFQNEAQLEKSRLLSDRFSAERPKGSFSTLEIQRTEQGDSAMYLCASSSRDGAYEQYFGPGTRLTVT.

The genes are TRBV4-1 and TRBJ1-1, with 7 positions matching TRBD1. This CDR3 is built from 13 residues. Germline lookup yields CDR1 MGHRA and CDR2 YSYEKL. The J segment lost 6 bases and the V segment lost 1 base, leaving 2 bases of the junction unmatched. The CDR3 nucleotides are TGCGCCAGCAGCCAAGTACAGGGGTCTGAAGCTTTCTTT. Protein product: CASSQVQGSEAFF.

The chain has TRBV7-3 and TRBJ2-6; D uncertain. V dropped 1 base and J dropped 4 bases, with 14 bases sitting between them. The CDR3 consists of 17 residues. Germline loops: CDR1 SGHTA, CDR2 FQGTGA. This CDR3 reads CASSLIGGSPGANVLTF. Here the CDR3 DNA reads TGTGCCAGCAGCTTAATAGGCGGAAGTCCGGGGGCCAACGTCCTGACTTTC.

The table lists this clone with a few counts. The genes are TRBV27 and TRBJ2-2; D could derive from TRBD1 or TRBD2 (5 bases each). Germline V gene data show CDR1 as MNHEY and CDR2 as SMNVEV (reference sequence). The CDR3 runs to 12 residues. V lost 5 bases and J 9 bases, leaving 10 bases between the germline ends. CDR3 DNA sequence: TGTGCCAGCAGTACCGGGGCGAGGGAGCTGTTTTTT. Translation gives CASSTGARELFF.

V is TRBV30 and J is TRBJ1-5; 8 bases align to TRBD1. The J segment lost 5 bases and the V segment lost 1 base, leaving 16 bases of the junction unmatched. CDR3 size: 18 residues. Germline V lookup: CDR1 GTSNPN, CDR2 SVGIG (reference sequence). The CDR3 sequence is CAWSGGTGGELRDQPQHF. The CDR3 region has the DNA TGTGCCTGGAGTGGTGGGACAGGCGGAGAATTAAGGGATCAGCCCCAGCATTTT.

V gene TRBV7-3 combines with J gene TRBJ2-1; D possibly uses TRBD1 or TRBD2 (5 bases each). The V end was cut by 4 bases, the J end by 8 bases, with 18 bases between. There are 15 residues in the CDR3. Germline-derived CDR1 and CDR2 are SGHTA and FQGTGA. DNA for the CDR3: TGTGCCAGCAGCTCCTCCTCCATCGTGGGGGATGAGCAGTTCTTC. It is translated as CASSSSSIVGDEQFF.

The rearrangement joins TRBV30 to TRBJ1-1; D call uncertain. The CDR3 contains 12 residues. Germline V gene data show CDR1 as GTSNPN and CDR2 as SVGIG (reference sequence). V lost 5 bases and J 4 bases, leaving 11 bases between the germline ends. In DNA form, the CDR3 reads TGTGCCTGGGACCCGGTTGGCACTGAAGCTTTCTTT. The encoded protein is CAWDPVGTEAFF.

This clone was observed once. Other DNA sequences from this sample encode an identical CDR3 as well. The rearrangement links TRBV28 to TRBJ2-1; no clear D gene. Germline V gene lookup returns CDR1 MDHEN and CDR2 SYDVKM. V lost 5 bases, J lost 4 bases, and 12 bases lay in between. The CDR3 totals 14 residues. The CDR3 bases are TGTGCCAGCAGTCCCCCCGCAAGTTACAATGAGCAGTTCTTC. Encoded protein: CASSPPASYNEQFF.

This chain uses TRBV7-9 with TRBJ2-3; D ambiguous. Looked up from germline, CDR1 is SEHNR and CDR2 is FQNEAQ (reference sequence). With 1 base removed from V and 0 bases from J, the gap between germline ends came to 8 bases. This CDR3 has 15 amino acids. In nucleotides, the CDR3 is TGTGCCAGCAGCTTAGGGCCGCTTAGCACAGATACGCAGTATTTT. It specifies CASSLGPLSTDTQYF.

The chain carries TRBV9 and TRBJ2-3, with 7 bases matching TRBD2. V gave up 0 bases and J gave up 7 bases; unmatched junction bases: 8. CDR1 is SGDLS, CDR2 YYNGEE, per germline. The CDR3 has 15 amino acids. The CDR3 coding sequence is TGTGCCAGCAGCGTAGCGGGGGGACCCAGCAATACGCAGTATTTT. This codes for CASSVAGGPSNTQYF.